This TCR beta chain was sequenced in a study of cytomegalovirus exposure and HLA in healthy donors. Regarding the study as a whole: Productive status was seen about 90% or about 30% of the time for most TCR beta V segments in an earlier analysis.

Primers: 60 Vbeta forward and 13 Jbeta reverse. Produced via immunoSEQ multiplex PCR; TCRdb's table is partial and in-frame only. The sample has about 130,000 clones, approximately 80% seen once. Trimming shortened V by 0 bases and J by 8 bases, and 13 bases separated the two germline ends. Germline loops: CDR1 LGHNA, CDR2 YSLEER. The CDR3 runs 15 residues. Details on this clone: Its cognate antigen is unknown.

The sample consisted of PBMCs. The V and J genes are TRBV4-3 and TRBJ2-2; D is perhaps TRBD2 (5 bases). This TCR was sampled from a man between 50 and 59 years old in good health and CMV-seronegative. CDR3 sequence (DNA): TGCGCCAGCAGCCAAGATAGCGTTCCCAAGGGGGAGCTGTTTTTT. Amino acids: CASSQDSVPKGELFF.